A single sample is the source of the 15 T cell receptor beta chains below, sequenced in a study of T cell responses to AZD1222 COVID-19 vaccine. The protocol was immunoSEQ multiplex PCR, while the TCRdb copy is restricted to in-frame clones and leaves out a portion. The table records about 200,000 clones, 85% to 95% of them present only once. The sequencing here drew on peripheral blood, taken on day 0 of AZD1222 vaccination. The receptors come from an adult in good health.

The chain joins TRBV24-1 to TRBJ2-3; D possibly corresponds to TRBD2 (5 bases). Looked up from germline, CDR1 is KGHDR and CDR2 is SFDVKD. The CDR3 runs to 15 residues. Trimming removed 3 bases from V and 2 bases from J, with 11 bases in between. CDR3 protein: CATSDQSGSTDTQYF. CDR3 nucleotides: TGTGCCACCAGTGATCAAAGCGGATCCACAGATACGCAGTATTTT.

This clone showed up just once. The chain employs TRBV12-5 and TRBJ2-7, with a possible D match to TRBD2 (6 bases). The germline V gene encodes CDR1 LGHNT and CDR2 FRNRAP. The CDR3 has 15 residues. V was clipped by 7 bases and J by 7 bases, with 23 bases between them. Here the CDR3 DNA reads TGTGCTAGTGCCCTCACGCGGGGTACCCCGCGAGAGCAGTACTTC. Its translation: CASALTRGTPREQYF.

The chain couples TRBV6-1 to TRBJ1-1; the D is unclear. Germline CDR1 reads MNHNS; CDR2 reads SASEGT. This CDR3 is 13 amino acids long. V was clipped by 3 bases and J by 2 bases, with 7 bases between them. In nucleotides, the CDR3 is TGTGCCAGCAGTGATCTGGGAAACACTGAAGCTTTCTTT. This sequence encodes CASSDLGNTEAFF.

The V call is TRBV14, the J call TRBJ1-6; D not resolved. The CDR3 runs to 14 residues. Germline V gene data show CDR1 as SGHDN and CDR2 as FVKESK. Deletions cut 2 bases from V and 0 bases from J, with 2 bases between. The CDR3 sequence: CASSQSSYNSPLHF. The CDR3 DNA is TGTGCCAGCAGCCAAAGCTCCTATAATTCACCCCTCCACTTT.

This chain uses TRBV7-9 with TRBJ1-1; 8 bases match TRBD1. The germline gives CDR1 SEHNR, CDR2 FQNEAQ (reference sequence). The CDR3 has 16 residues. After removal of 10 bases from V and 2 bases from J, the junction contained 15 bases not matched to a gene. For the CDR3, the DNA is TGTGCCACCGGGAAGGGGACGGACAGGGCCAACACTGAAGCTTTCTTT. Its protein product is CATGKGTDRANTEAFF.

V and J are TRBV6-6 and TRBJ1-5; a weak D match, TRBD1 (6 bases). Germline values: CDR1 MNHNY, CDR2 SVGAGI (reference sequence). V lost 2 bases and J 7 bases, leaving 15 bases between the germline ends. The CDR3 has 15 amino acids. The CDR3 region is CASSYAGAGKQPQHF. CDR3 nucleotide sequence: TGTGCCAGCAGTTACGCAGGGGCAGGGAAACAGCCCCAGCATTTT.

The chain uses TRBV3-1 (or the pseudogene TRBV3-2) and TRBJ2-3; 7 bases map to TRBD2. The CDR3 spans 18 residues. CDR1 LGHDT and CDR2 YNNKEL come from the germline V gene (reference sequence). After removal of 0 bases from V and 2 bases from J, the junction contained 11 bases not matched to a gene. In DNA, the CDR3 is TGTGCCAGCAGCCAAGATGCGAGGGCGGGGGTACACACAGATACGCAGTATTTT. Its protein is CASSQDARAGVHTDTQYF.

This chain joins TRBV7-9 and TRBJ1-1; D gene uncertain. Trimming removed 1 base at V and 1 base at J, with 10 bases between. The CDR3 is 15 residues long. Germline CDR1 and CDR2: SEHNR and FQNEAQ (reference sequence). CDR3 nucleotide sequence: TGTGCCAGCAGCTTAGGATCGGGATCGAACACTGAAGCTTTCTTT. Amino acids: CASSLGSGSNTEAFF.

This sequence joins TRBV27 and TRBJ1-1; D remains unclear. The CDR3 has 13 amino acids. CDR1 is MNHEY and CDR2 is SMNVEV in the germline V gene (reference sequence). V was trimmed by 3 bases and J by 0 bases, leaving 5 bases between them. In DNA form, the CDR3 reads TGTGCCAGCAGTTTTTCAGTGAACACTGAAGCTTTCTTT. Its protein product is CASSFSVNTEAFF.

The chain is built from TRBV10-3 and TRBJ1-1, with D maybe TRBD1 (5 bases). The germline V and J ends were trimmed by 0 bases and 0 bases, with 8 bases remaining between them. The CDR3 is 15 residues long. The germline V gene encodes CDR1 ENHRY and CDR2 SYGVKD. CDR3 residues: CAISESGRMNTEAFF. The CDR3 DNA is TGTGCCATCAGTGAGTCGGGGCGGATGAACACTGAAGCTTTCTTT.

The DNA of the CDR3 is TGTGCCAGTAGTTACCGGGGACTAGCGGTGAAAGAGACCCAGTACTTC. Its protein product is CASSYRGLAVKETQYF. This sequence joins TRBV19 and TRBJ2-5; 11 bases are a match to TRBD2. Germline V CDR1 and CDR2: LNHDA, SQIVND (reference sequence). This CDR3 has 16 amino acids. With 5 bases clipped from V and 3 bases from J, the junction kept 8 bases outside the gene matches. The whole variable domain, remainder taken from reference TRBV19 and TRBJ2-5, is DGGITQSPKYLFRKEGQNVTLSCEQNLNHDAMYWYRQDPGQGLRLIYYSQIVNDFQKGDIAEGYSVSREKKESFPLTVTSAQKNPTAFYLCASSYRGLAVKETQYFGPGTRLLVL.

Here the CDR3 DNA reads TGTGCCAGTAGTACCACCTGGACAGCTAACTATGGCTACACCTTC. Amino acids: CASSTTWTANYGYTF. This chain uses TRBV19 with TRBJ1-2; weak D call: TRBD1 (6 bases). The ends were cut back, 4 bases at V and 0 bases at J, with 12 bases in the middle. CDR1 and CDR2 from the germline V gene are LNHDA and SQIVND (reference sequence). The CDR3 extends over 15 amino acids.

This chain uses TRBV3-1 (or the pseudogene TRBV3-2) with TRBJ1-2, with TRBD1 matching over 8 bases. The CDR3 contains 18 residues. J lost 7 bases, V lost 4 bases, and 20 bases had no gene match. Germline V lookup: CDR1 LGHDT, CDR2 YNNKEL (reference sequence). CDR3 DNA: TGTGCCAGCAGCCGAGACTTGGACAGGGCGTTGGATGCAGGTGGCTACACCTTC. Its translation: CASSRDLDRALDAGGYTF.

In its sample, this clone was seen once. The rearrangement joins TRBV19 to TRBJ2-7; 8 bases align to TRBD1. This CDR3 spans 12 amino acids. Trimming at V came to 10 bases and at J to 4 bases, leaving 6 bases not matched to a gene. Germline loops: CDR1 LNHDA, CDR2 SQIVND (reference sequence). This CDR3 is CATGQGKYEQYF. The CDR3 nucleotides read TGTGCCACCGGACAGGGAAAATACGAGCAGTACTTC.

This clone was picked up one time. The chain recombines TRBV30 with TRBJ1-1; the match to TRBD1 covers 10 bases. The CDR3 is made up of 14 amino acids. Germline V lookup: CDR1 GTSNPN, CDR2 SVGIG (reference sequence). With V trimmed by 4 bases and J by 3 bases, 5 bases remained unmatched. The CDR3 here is CAWINGTGDTEAFF. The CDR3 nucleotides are TGTGCCTGGATCAATGGGACAGGGGACACTGAAGCTTTCTTT.